Listed here are 28 T cell receptor beta chains from one sample, sequenced in a study of T cell changes during pregnancy in multiple sclerosis. Data came from immunoSEQ multiplex PCR; TCRdb stores just in-frame clones and leaves some out. The sample lists about 67,000 clones, roughly nine tenths occurring once. Material: peripheral blood, obtained in the second trimester of pregnancy. The receptors here all came from a female donor with multiple sclerosis, enrolled in a pregnancy study.

The table lists this clone with a few counts. This chain links TRBV5-1 with TRBJ2-5; weak D call: TRBD2 (5 bases). CDR1 and CDR2 from the germline V gene are SGHRS and YFSETQ. V lost 7 bases and J lost 4, with 14 bases in between. CDR3 length equals 13 residues. CDR3 nucleotide sequence: TGCGCCAGCCGCCCGGGGAGTACAGAGACCCAGTACTTC. This translates into CASRPGSTETQYF.

The chain joins TRBV6-1 to TRBJ1-5; D not resolved. The CDR3 has 14 residues. Per the germline V gene, CDR1 is MNHNS and CDR2 is SASEGT. The V and J ends lost 2 bases and 4 bases respectively, with 9 bases between them. CDR3 nucleotides: TGTGCCAGCAGTGAACGAAACGGTAATCAGCCCCAGCATTTT. This gives the protein CASSERNGNQPQHF.

The V call is TRBV4-3, the J call TRBJ2-7; D is perhaps TRBD1 (6 bases). The CDR3 is 15 amino acids. Trimming removed 3 bases from V and 0 bases from J, with 12 bases in between. Germline values: CDR1 LGHNA, CDR2 YSLEER. CDR3 nucleotide sequence: TGCGCCAGCAGCCAGGACAGCTCCCTCTCCTACGAGCAGTACTTC. It encodes CASSQDSSLSYEQYF.

The chain is built from TRBV19 and TRBJ1-4; D gene unclear. V dropped 3 bases and J dropped 8 bases, with 10 bases sitting between them. CDR3 length: 13 residues. Germline V CDR1 and CDR2: LNHDA, SQIVND (reference sequence). The CDR3 nucleotides read TGTGCCAGTAGTATCCAGGAAGGCGAAAAACTGTTTTTT. Its translation is CASSIQEGEKLFF.

V gene TRBV2 combines with J gene TRBJ2-2; 12 bases fit TRBD2. CDR1 SNHLY and CDR2 FYNNEI come from the germline V gene. V trimming: 10 bases; J trimming: 4 bases; junction bases outside the gene matches: 16. This CDR3 has 18 amino acids. Here the CDR3 reads CATATSGSPRTGTGELFF. The CDR3 DNA is TGTGCCACCGCGACTAGCGGGAGCCCTCGAACGGGCACCGGGGAGCTGTTTTTT. Looking up the rest from reference TRBV2 and TRBJ2-2 gives the full variable domain: EPEVTQTPSHQVTQMGQEVILRCVPISNHLYFYWYRQILGQKVEFLVSFYNNEISEKSEIFDDQFSVERPDGSNFTLKIRSTKLEDSAMYFCATATSGSPRTGTGELFFGEGSRLTVL.

This clone was picked up one time. J is TRBJ2-3 and V is TRBV9; D is possibly TRBD2 (5 bases). Trimming took off 3 bases at V and 2 bases at J, with 13 bases between the two ends. CDR3 length: 15 residues. Germline V gene data show CDR1 as SGDLS and CDR2 as YYNGEE. The CDR3 sequence: CASSALTNPTDTQYF. CDR3 DNA sequence: TGTGCCAGCAGCGCACTGACTAACCCCACAGATACGCAGTATTTT.

This chain links TRBV2 with TRBJ2-1; TRBD2 matches 7 bases. Looked up from germline, CDR1 is SNHLY and CDR2 is FYNNEI. V shed 5 bases, J shed 9 bases, and the junction held 10 bases outside the gene matches. The CDR3 contains 14 residues. The CDR3 reads CASSPSGILGEQFF. CDR3 in DNA: TGTGCCAGCAGTCCCAGCGGGATACTTGGTGAGCAGTTCTTC.

The chain recombines TRBV5-1 with TRBJ1-2, with a tentative D call TRBD1 (5 bases). V was shortened by 1 base and J by 2 bases, with 6 bases between the two germline ends. This CDR3 spans 13 amino acids. Germline V gene data show CDR1 as SGHRS and CDR2 as YFSETQ. In DNA, the CDR3 is TGCGCCAGCAGCTTGCCAGGGAACTATGGCTACACCTTC. As protein: CASSLPGNYGYTF.

The chain carries TRBV7-9 and TRBJ2-1, with 7 bases fitting TRBD1. There are 14 residues in the CDR3. Germline CDR1 is SEHNR and CDR2 is FQNEAQ (reference sequence). V was pared by 11 bases and J by 4 bases, with 11 bases of the junction left unmatched. As DNA, the CDR3 is TGTGCCCTCGACCTGGGACAGTTTTACAATGAGCAGTTCTTC. Residues: CALDLGQFYNEQFF.

This chain connects TRBV2 to TRBJ1-5, with D uncertain. Trimming shortened V by 11 bases and J by 4 bases, and 21 bases separated the two germline ends. In germline, CDR1 is SNHLY, CDR2 FYNNEI. The CDR3 is made up of 15 amino acids. The CDR3 DNA follows: TGTGCCTCCTCCGCCTTTGATGGGCCTAATCAGCCCCAGCATTTT. Protein: CASSAFDGPNQPQHF.

This rearrangement joins TRBV5-1 to TRBJ2-5, with D possibly TRBD1 on 6 matching bases. This CDR3 contains 14 residues. Germline loops: CDR1 SGHRS, CDR2 YFSETQ. The V gene lost 2 bases and the J gene lost 5 bases, with 13 bases spanning the gap. The CDR3 DNA sequence: TGCGCCAGCAGCTTCCCAGGGGCGGGTGAGACCCAGTACTTC. This sequence encodes CASSFPGAGETQYF.

The chain combines TRBV5-4 with TRBJ1-3, with D unresolved. Germline CDR1 is SGHNT and CDR2 is YYREEE (reference sequence). The CDR3 runs 17 residues. V lost 0 bases and J 0 bases, leaving 13 bases between the germline ends. CDR3 sequence (DNA): TGTGCCAGCAGCTTGGACTCGAGGAGTGGCTCTGGAAACACCATATATTTT. It codes for CASSLDSRSGSGNTIYF.

The chain uses TRBV18 and TRBJ2-1, with D perhaps TRBD2 (5 bases). The CDR3 length is 15 residues. V gave up 5 bases and J gave up 7 bases, with 18 bases separating them. CDR1 KGHSH and CDR2 LQKENI come from the germline V gene. CDR3 DNA: TGTGCCAGCTCAATGCTTGCGGGTCGGGATAATGAGCAGTTCTTC. This encodes CASSMLAGRDNEQFF.

This chain connects TRBV7-9 to TRBJ2-1; 7 bases are a match to TRBD1. From germline, CDR1 is SEHNR and CDR2 FQNEAQ (reference sequence). The CDR3 length is 17 residues. V was clipped by 5 bases and J by 9 bases; unmatched bases: 19. CDR3 sequence reads: CASSRPRQGSVKGEQFF. The CDR3, as DNA: TGTGCCAGCAGCCGCCCGAGACAGGGAAGCGTCAAGGGTGAGCAGTTCTTC.

V is TRBV5-6 and J is TRBJ1-4; D unclear. V lost 2 bases, J lost 5 bases, and 4 bases lay in between. The CDR3 loop spans 12 amino acids. Germline assignment: CDR1 SGHDT and CDR2 YYEEEE. The CDR3: CASSFLNEKLFF. The CDR3 bases are TGTGCCAGCAGCTTCTTGAATGAAAAACTGTTTTTT. The full variable domain, its missing parts supplied by reference TRBV5-6 and TRBJ1-4, is DAGVTQSPTHLIKTRGQQVTLRCSPKSGHDTVSWYQQALGQGPQFIFQYYEEEERQRGNFPDRFSGHQFPNYSSELNVNALLLGDSALYLCASSFLNEKLFFGSGTQLSVL.

This sequence joins TRBV30 and TRBJ1-2; 9 bases line up with TRBD1. CDR3 size: 14 residues. J gave up 5 bases and V 7 bases, and 11 bases lay outside the gene matches. Germline V gene sequence: CDR1 GTSNPN, CDR2 SVGIG (reference sequence). CDR3 loop: CASPKPGQGYGYTF. In DNA, the CDR3 is TGTGCCTCCCCCAAGCCGGGACAGGGTTATGGCTACACCTTC.

The chain carries TRBV12-1 and TRBJ2-1; the table assigns TRBD2, which was not confirmed against the DNA. TRBV12-1 has pseudogene status. The CDR3 has 16 residues. The CDR3 bases are TGTGCCAGCACCTCGGGTAGCGGGACCCTGTACAATGAGCAGTTCTTC. Its translation is CASTSGSGTLYNEQFF.

This CDR3 is CASSPRQGRPQHF. CDR3 nucleotide sequence: TGTGCCAGCAGTCCCCGACAGGGACGGCCCCAGCATTTT. The chain combines TRBV28 with TRBJ1-5; 7 bases are shared with TRBD1. V was pared by 5 bases and J by 9 bases, with 7 bases of the junction left unmatched. CDR3 length: 13 residues. The germline gives CDR1 MDHEN, CDR2 SYDVKM.

The genes are TRBV30 and TRBJ2-3; 8 positions match TRBD2. Germline loops: CDR1 GTSNPN, CDR2 SVGIG (reference sequence). With 5 bases clipped from V and 3 bases from J, the junction kept 7 bases outside the gene matches. The CDR3 contains 14 residues. CDR3 in DNA: TGTGCCTGGGTTTTCTCTAGCGGGACAGATACGCAGTATTTT. The encoded protein is CAWVFSSGTDTQYF.

The chain links TRBV7-9 to TRBJ1-3, with a possible D match to TRBD1 (5 bases). Deletions cut 6 bases from V and 0 bases from J, with 12 bases between. The germline V gene encodes CDR1 SEHNR and CDR2 FQNEAQ (reference sequence). The CDR3 length is 15 residues. This CDR3 is CASSLTRVSGNTIYF. The CDR3, as DNA: TGTGCCAGCAGTTTGACCAGGGTCTCTGGAAACACCATATATTTT.

The chain couples TRBV2 to TRBJ2-3; 9 bases agree with TRBD2. Trimming took 10 bases from V and 9 from J; bases not matched to a gene: 14. The CDR3 totals 14 residues. Germline V gene data show CDR1 as SNHLY and CDR2 as FYNNEI. The CDR3 coding sequence is TGTGCCACCCGAGGGGCTAGCGGGGCAAGGACGCAGTATTTT. As protein: CATRGASGARTQYF.

The V gene is TRBV6-5, the J gene TRBJ2-5, with D tentatively TRBD1 (6 bases). Between the trimmed V and J ends, which lost 4 bases and 7 bases, there was a span of 13 bases. CDR3 size: 13 residues. Germline assignment: CDR1 MNHEY and CDR2 SVGAGI. CDR3 loop: CASSSTGSGTQYF. Here the CDR3 DNA reads TGTGCCAGCAGTTCTACAGGGTCGGGGACCCAGTACTTC.

The J gene is TRBJ1-4, the V gene TRBV5-4, with D hard to call. The V end lost 2 bases, the J end lost 0 bases, and 20 bases lay between the germline ends. This CDR3 has 19 residues. CDR1 and CDR2 from the germline V gene are SGHNT and YYREEE (reference sequence). CDR3 protein: CASSLRLSFQQSTNEKLFF. The DNA of the CDR3 is TGTGCCAGCAGCTTAAGGCTTTCTTTCCAACAGTCAACTAATGAAAAACTGTTTTTT.

This rearrangement joins TRBV7-8 to TRBJ2-1; 10 bases match TRBD2. In germline, CDR1 is SGHVS, CDR2 FQNEAQ. The CDR3 contains 16 residues. Trimming removed 5 bases from V and 3 bases from J; junction bases left unmatched: 7. The CDR3 DNA sequence: TGTGCCAGCAGCGTCCCTAGCGGGGGATTCTACAATGAGCAGTTCTTC. This encodes CASSVPSGGFYNEQFF.

This clone came up once. V gene TRBV11-2 combines with J gene TRBJ2-1, with 7 bases lining up with TRBD2. The CDR3 runs to 14 residues. V dropped 8 bases and J dropped 7; count of bases not matched to a gene: 11. Germline V gives CDR1 SGHAT, CDR2 FQNNGV. In DNA form, the CDR3 reads TGTGCCAGCTGGGGGGGGTCGGGATGGAATGAGCAGTTCTTC. Amino acids: CASWGGSGWNEQFF.

This chain joins TRBV28 and TRBJ1-4, with a tentative D call TRBD1 (6 bases). Germline CDR1 reads MDHEN; CDR2 reads SYDVKM. The CDR3 has 15 residues. The V end lost 6 bases, the J end lost 4 bases, and 15 bases lay between the germline ends. CDR3 residues: CASSPGQQNNEKLFF. DNA of the CDR3: TGTGCCAGCAGCCCCGGACAGCAAAATAATGAAAAACTGTTTTTT.

The chain uses TRBV10-2 and TRBJ2-7; weak D call: TRBD2 (6 bases). With 3 bases removed from V and 1 base from J, the gap between germline ends came to 10 bases. In germline, CDR1 is WSHSY, CDR2 SAAADI. The CDR3 consists of 14 residues. The CDR3 is CASSDGGPSYEQYF. The CDR3 DNA follows: TGCGCCAGCAGTGACGGGGGACCTTCCTACGAGCAGTACTTC.

Written as DNA, the CDR3 is TGTGCCAGCAACGCGGCTGCAGATACGCAGTATTTT. Its protein is CASNAAADTQYF. The chain combines TRBV9 with TRBJ2-3; D unresolved. V lost 6 bases to trimming and J lost 4 bases, with 9 bases between them. The CDR3 covers 12 residues. In germline, CDR1 is SGDLS, CDR2 YYNGEE.